This TCR beta chain appears in the sequencing data of a study of shared clonotypes between healthy human individuals. Overall study context: The study enrolled a couple of women and a few men aged 18 to 49. Researchers assigned three CD4 naive, three CD4 memory, two CD8 naive and one CD8 memory plate to each donor.

The material for each subset, its genomic DNA, was split evenly across several immunoSEQ plates. The data were produced by immunoSEQ multiplex PCR, yet TCRdb's version contains in-frame clones alone and is incomplete. The data contain 660,000 or so clones, 95% to 96% of them singletons. As concerns this clone: Its antigen is unidentified.

Naive CD8 cells lacked CD45RO and underwent positive selection for CCR7, leaving out terminally differentiated effector memory CD45RA+ cells. This CDR3 has 14 residues. Germline assignment: CDR1 LNHDA and CDR2 SQIVND (reference sequence). V gave up 6 bases and J gave up 4 bases; unmatched junction bases: 6. Study-wide results and limits: Some clonotypes were shared by all four sorted-subset donors, while others were not shared. The non-shared ones had lower generation probabilities than the shared ones.

The TCR sequence derives from a woman aged 30 to 39 in good health. The chain uses TRBV19 and TRBJ2-7; 10 nucleotides align to TRBD1. Sequenced material: naive CD8+ T cells sorted from blood. Here the CDR3 DNA reads TGTGCCAGTAGCTGGGGACAGGGGATATACGAGCAGTACTTC. It codes for CASSWGQGIYEQYF.